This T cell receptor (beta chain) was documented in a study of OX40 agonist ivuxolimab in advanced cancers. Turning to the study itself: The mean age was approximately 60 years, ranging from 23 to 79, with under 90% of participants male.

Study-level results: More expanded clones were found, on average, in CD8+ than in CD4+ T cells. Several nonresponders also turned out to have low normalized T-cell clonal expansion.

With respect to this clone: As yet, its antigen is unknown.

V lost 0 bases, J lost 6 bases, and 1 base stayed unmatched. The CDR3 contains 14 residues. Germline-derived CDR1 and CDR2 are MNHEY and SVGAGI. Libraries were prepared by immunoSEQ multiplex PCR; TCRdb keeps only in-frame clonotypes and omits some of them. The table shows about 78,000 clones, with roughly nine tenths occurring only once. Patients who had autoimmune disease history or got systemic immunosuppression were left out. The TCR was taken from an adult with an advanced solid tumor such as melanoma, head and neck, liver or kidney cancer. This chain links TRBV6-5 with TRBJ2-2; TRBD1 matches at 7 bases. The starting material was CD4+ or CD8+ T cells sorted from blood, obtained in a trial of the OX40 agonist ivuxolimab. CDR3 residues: CASSYSGTAGELFF. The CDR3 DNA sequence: TGTGCCAGCAGTTACTCCGGGACAGCCGGGGAGCTGTTTTTT.